This TCR beta chain was sequenced for a study of patients and donors after allogeneic stem cell transplantation. A few counts support this clonotype. TCRdb reprocessed the RT-PCR reads via MiXCR and lists one record per CDR3 protein. The data show about a million distinct CDR3 sequences, about 20% seen once. CDR1 SEHNR and CDR2 FQNEAQ come from the germline V gene (reference sequence). The CDR3 totals 12 residues. V lost 2 bases and J lost 6, with 8 bases in between. The chain uses TRBV7-9 and TRBJ2-7; perhaps D is TRBD1 or TRBD2 (5 bases each). The specimen sequenced was blood, either unsorted or a sorted T cell fraction (not recorded which). The sequence was obtained from a human donor who was either an allogeneic HSCT recipient or a stem cell or donor lymphocyte infusion donor (not recorded which). It is not recorded whose cells these are; they may come from a transplant donor. The chain's CDR3 is CASSLLGVEQYF. Written as DNA, the CDR3 is TGTGCCAGCAGCTTACTGGGGGTCGAGCAGTACTTC.